This passage covers 13 T cell receptor beta chains from one sample sequenced in a study of blood T cells in healthy people across ages. Sample-barcoded 5' priming and a J-beta primer mix drove a second PCR of about 7 to 12 cycles. From the 5' RACE reads, TCRdb called clonotypes with MiXCR, one entry per CDR3 protein. The profile shows 1.4 million to 1.5 million distinct CDR3 sequences, 42% of them singletons. Sequenced: blood. The receptors come from a woman younger than 30 in good health.

The CDR3 spells CASSRSTVSYEQYF. In DNA form, the CDR3 reads TGTGCCAGCAGCCGGAGTACGGTCTCCTACGAGCAGTACTTC. The J gene is TRBJ2-7, the V gene TRBV4-2; D is unclear. V lost 4 bases to trimming and J lost 0 bases, with 10 bases between them. CDR3 size: 14 residues. Germline V gene lookup returns CDR1 LGHNA and CDR2 YNFKEQ.

The chain has TRBV14 and TRBJ2-7, with 8 positions matching TRBD1. V trimming: 3 bases; J trimming: 2 bases; junction bases outside the gene matches: 6. The CDR3 covers 15 residues. Germline CDR1 and CDR2: SGHDN and FVKESK. CDR3 residues: CASSQRTGYTYEQYF. The DNA for the CDR3 is TGTGCCAGCAGCCAGAGGACAGGGTATACCTACGAGCAGTACTTC.

The chain combines TRBV4-1 with TRBJ1-2; D possibly corresponds to TRBD1 (5 bases). Germline V gene sequence: CDR1 MGHRA, CDR2 YSYEKL. Trimming stripped 5 bases from V and 7 bases from J, with 20 bases between. The CDR3 is made up of 15 amino acids. The chain's CDR3 is CASSTNVQGGGGYTF. The CDR3, as DNA: TGCGCCAGCAGCACCAATGTCCAGGGAGGAGGTGGCTACACCTTC.

This chain joins TRBV6-2 or TRBV6-3 and TRBJ1-2; no clear D gene. CDR1 MNHEY and CDR2 SVGEGT come from the germline V gene. The CDR3 runs 15 residues. V dropped 2 bases and J dropped 4 bases, with 14 bases sitting between them. CDR3 residues: CASSYEPIEGYGYTF. CDR3 coding DNA: TGTGCCAGCAGTTACGAACCGATCGAGGGCTATGGCTACACCTTC.

The J gene is TRBJ1-1, the V gene TRBV10-2; TRBD1 is a possible D gene (5 bases). Germline V gene lookup returns CDR1 WSHSY and CDR2 SAAADI. CDR3 length: 15 amino acids. V was cut by 4 bases and J by 0 bases, with 12 bases left in between. CDR3 amino acids: CASSVMGRMNTEAFF. The CDR3 nucleotides read TGCGCCAGCAGTGTTATGGGGCGGATGAACACTGAAGCTTTCTTT.

This clonotype was counted once. The chain links TRBV20-1 to TRBJ2-1; 11 nucleotides match TRBD2. Near its end, the DNA agrees better with TRBJ2-7, so the J call may be wrong. CDR3 size: 16 residues. The germline gives CDR1 DFQATT, CDR2 SNEGSKA (reference sequence). CDR3 in amino acids: CSARKGSGGATNEQYF. The CDR3 DNA reads TGCAGTGCTCGGAAGGGTAGCGGGGGGGCCACCAATGAGCAGTACTTC.

This chain joins TRBV9 and TRBJ2-1; D uncertain. Germline V gene lookup returns CDR1 SGDLS and CDR2 YYNGEE. Trimming removed 3 bases from V and 4 bases from J, with 20 bases in between. The CDR3 has 17 residues. This CDR3 is CASSAPPDQPNYNEQFF. DNA of the CDR3: TGTGCCAGCAGCGCCCCCCCAGACCAACCGAATTACAATGAGCAGTTCTTC.

CDR3 residues: CASSAGGETYEQYF. The CDR3 DNA reads TGTGCCAGCAGTGCAGGGGGGGAAACCTACGAGCAGTACTTC. The chain joins TRBV27 to TRBJ2-7; D is possibly TRBD1 or TRBD2 (7 bases each). Germline CDR1 is MNHEY and CDR2 is SMNVEV (reference sequence). The V and J ends lost 5 bases and 2 bases respectively, with 13 bases between them. This CDR3 comprises 14 residues.

On this clonotype itself: The limits of the CDR3 on the DNA are not certain, so only TCRdb's listed CDR3 is given. The rearrangement uses TRBV10-3 and TRBJ2-3. The CDR3 spans 15 amino acids, including both terminal residues. Germline CDR1 is ENHRY and CDR2 is SYGVKD. CDR3 sequence reads: CAISEVASGTDTRYF.

The chain employs TRBV25-1 and TRBJ2-7; D is unclear. This CDR3 contains 13 residues. V lost 8 bases, J lost 0 bases, and 11 bases lay in between. Germline V gene lookup returns CDR1 MGHDK and CDR2 SYGVNS. The CDR3 here is CASLGLYSYEQYF. In nucleotides, the CDR3 is TGTGCCAGCCTCGGGTTATACTCCTACGAGCAGTACTTC.

The table lists this clonotype with a few counts. The genes are TRBV12-3 or TRBV12-4 and TRBJ2-5; unclear D gene. CDR3 length: 13 residues. V was clipped by 6 bases and J by 5 bases, with 13 bases between them. The CDR3 region has the DNA TGTGCCAGCAGAAGAGTGGTCGCGGAGACCCAGTACTTC. It yields the protein CASRRVVAETQYF.

J is TRBJ1-2 and V is TRBV6-1; D remains ambiguous. Trimming removed 6 bases from V and 4 bases from J, with 9 bases in between. CDR1 is MNHNS and CDR2 is SASEGT in the germline V gene. The CDR3 is made up of 12 amino acids. CDR3 loop: CASSDTLYGYTF. As DNA, the CDR3 is TGTGCCAGCAGCGACACCCTCTATGGCTACACCTTC.

This clonotype has a handful of counts. This chain joins TRBV6-1 and TRBJ1-2; D unclear. CDR1 is MNHNS and CDR2 is SASEGT in the germline V gene. The CDR3 loop spans 15 amino acids. Trimming removed 1 base at V and 7 bases at J, with 16 bases between. CDR3 sequence reads: CASSEGGRRFLGYTF. CDR3 sequence (DNA): TGTGCCAGCAGTGAAGGAGGACGACGGTTTCTTGGCTACACCTTC.